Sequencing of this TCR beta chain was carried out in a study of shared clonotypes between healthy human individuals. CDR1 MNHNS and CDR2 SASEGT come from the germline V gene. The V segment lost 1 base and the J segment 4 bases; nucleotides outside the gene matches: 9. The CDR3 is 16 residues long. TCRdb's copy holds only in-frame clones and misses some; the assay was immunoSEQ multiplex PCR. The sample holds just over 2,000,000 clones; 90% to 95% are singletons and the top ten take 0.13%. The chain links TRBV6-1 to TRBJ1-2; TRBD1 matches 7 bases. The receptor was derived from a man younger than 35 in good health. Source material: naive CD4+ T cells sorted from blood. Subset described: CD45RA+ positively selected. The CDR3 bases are TGTGCCAGCAGTGAAGTGTTAGGGGGACAGACCTATGGCTACACCTTC. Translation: CASSEVLGGQTYGYTF.